Each of the 12 T cell receptor beta chains below was sequenced from the same sample in a study of cytomegalovirus exposure and HLA in healthy donors. The primer mix had 60 Vbeta and 13 Jbeta primers. TCRdb keeps only in-frame clones here, not all; method: immunoSEQ multiplex PCR. Found here are 270,000 or so clones, 80% to 90% of them singletons; the top ten hold 3.5% to 4.5%. The sample consisted of PBMCs. The receptors were gathered from a man aged 35 to 55 in good health and CMV-seropositive.

The chain is built from TRBV6-5 and TRBJ1-1; TRBD1 is a possible D gene (5 bases). V was clipped by 0 bases and J by 1 base, with 12 bases between them. Germline assignment: CDR1 MNHEY and CDR2 SVGAGI. The CDR3 runs to 16 residues. The CDR3 region has the DNA TGTGCCAGCAGTTACTCCCCCGGGCAGGGGAACACTGAAGCTTTCTTT. This sequence encodes CASSYSPGQGNTEAFF.

The rearrangement uses TRBV6-6 and TRBJ1-4; D gene uncertain. Germline V gene lookup returns CDR1 MNHNY and CDR2 SVGAGI (reference sequence). The CDR3 sequence is 15 residues long. Trimming shortened V by 4 bases and J by 2 bases, and 11 bases separated the two germline ends. This CDR3 is CASSFSQSTNEKLFF. The CDR3 DNA sequence: TGTGCCAGCAGTTTCTCACAGAGCACTAATGAAAAACTGTTTTTT.

In its sample, this clone was seen a few times. This chain links TRBV5-4 with TRBJ1-1; 9 positions match TRBD1. CDR3 length equals 14 residues. CDR1 SGHNT and CDR2 YYREEE come from the germline V gene (reference sequence). With 3 bases clipped from V and 7 bases from J, the junction kept 7 bases outside the gene matches. The CDR3 spells CASSWDRVELEAFF. The CDR3 nucleotides are TGTGCCAGCAGCTGGGACAGGGTAGAGCTTGAAGCTTTCTTT.

The chain recombines TRBV5-4 with TRBJ2-7; the match to TRBD2 covers 11 bases. CDR3 length equals 17 residues. V shed 5 bases and J 5 bases; nucleotides not matched to a gene: 15. Germline V gene sequence: CDR1 SGHNT, CDR2 YYREEE (reference sequence). The CDR3 loop is CASSSAFSGRARNEQYF. CDR3 nucleotides: TGTGCCAGCAGTTCTGCCTTTAGCGGGAGGGCTCGGAACGAGCAGTACTTC.

This chain links TRBV10-2 with TRBJ1-2, with a weak D call TRBD1 (6 bases). Germline V gene data show CDR1 as WSHSY and CDR2 as SAAADI. V lost 3 bases and J lost 4, with 6 bases in between. The CDR3 is 12 residues long. CDR3 nucleotide sequence: TGCGCCAGCAGTGAACAGGGCTATGGCTACACCTTC. Translating gives CASSEQGYGYTF.

This chain uses TRBV7-2 with TRBJ2-1, with 10 bases lining up with TRBD2. With 5 bases clipped from V and 7 bases from J, the junction kept 11 bases outside the gene matches. The germline V gene encodes CDR1 SGHTA and CDR2 FQGNSA. This CDR3 has 16 residues. The CDR3 loop is CASSKASGRARNEQFF. CDR3 nucleotides: TGTGCCAGCAGCAAGGCGAGCGGGAGGGCCCGTAATGAGCAGTTCTTC.

The chain is built from TRBV7-3 and TRBJ2-2; 7 bases line up with TRBD1. With 4 bases clipped from V and 3 bases from J, the junction kept 17 bases outside the gene matches. Germline CDR1 and CDR2: SGHTA and FQGTGA. This CDR3 has 19 amino acids. Written as DNA, the CDR3 is TGTGCCAGCAGCTCTAAGGGGCCGACAGGGACCGCCGACACCGGGGAGCTGTTTTTT. Protein: CASSSKGPTGTADTGELFF. Based on the CDR3 plus reference TRBV7-3 and TRBJ2-2, the full variable domain is GAGVSQTPSNKVTEKGKYVELRCDPISGHTALYWYRQSLGQGPEFLIYFQGTGAADDSGLPNDRFFAVRPEGSVSTLKIQRTERGDSAVYLCASSSKGPTGTADTGELFFGEGSRLTVL.

This clone has only one observation. The rearrangement uses TRBV4-1 and TRBJ2-7; 8 nucleotides align to TRBD1. CDR1 and CDR2 (germline): MGHRA, YSYEKL. This CDR3 comprises 15 residues. V gave up 4 bases and J gave up 3 bases; unmatched junction bases: 8. The CDR3 sequence: CASSLGWTGIYEQYF. CDR3 DNA sequence: TGCGCCAGCAGCCTGGGCTGGACAGGGATCTACGAGCAGTACTTC.

The sample holds a few counts of this clone. The gene calls are TRBV6-4 and TRBJ2-6; 8 bases fit TRBD2. V lost 6 bases and J lost 0; bases outside the gene matches: 7. This CDR3 has 17 residues. Germline CDR1 and CDR2: MRHNA and SNTAGT. In nucleotides, the CDR3 is TGTGCCAGCAGCCAACTAGCGGTCCCCTCTGGGGCCAACGTCCTGACTTTC. Translating gives CASSQLAVPSGANVLTF.

DNA of the CDR3: TGTGCCAGCAGCGCTGGTTGGAGGGTTGGGGGTGGAGATACGCAGTATTTT. Translation gives CASSAGWRVGGGDTQYF. The chain carries TRBV9 and TRBJ2-3; tentative D call: TRBD2 (6 bases). The germline V gene encodes CDR1 SGDLS and CDR2 YYNGEE. V lost 3 bases to trimming and J lost 5 bases, with 22 bases between them. The CDR3 covers 17 residues.

The chain has TRBV19 and TRBJ1-5; TRBD1 matches at 10 bases. Germline V gives CDR1 LNHDA, CDR2 SQIVND (reference sequence). Trimming took 2 bases from V and 4 from J; bases not matched to a gene: 2. The CDR3 loop spans 15 amino acids. Here the CDR3 reads CASSIRTGGNQPQHF. CDR3 DNA: TGTGCCAGTAGTATAAGGACAGGGGGAAATCAGCCCCAGCATTTT.

The chain has TRBV4-3 and TRBJ1-3; a weak D match, TRBD1 (5 bases). Deletions cut 4 bases from V and 6 bases from J, with 16 bases between. The CDR3 totals 15 residues. Germline V gene lookup returns CDR1 LGHNA and CDR2 YSLEER. The DNA of the CDR3 is TGCGCCAGCAGCCGAGAGGGACTGCCTGAAAACACCATATATTTT. Translation gives CASSREGLPENTIYF.